The source of this TCR beta chain is a study of blood T cell repertoires in COVID-19. Study in general: T cells, B-cell-depleted T cells, or PBMCs supplied cDNA or gDNA.

Trimming removed 5 bases at V and 3 bases at J, with 14 bases between. CDR3 size: 16 residues. CDR1 is MNHNY, CDR2 SVGAGI, per germline (reference sequence). This clone was seen only a few times. Per the study methods: Amplification of reference gene primers provided the estimated nucleated cell counts. Method: immunoSEQ multiplex PCR; TCRdb's copy keeps in-frame clones and lacks some. The DNA gave D and trimming, while V, J and clone size come from that table. The table lists 310,000 or so clones, over 70% of them singletons. J is TRBJ1-6 and V is TRBV6-6, with D perhaps matching TRBD1 (6 bases). The sequence was obtained from a woman in her fifties or sixties with acute or convalescent COVID-19. The source material was peripheral blood. For the CDR3, the DNA is TGTGCCAGCAGTCCGGACAGCGCCCGCTATAATTCACCCCTCCACTTT. The encoded protein is CASSPDSARYNSPLHF.